These T cell receptor beta chains were read from a single sample in a study of blood T cell repertoires in COVID-19. The protocol was immunoSEQ multiplex PCR, while the TCRdb copy is restricted to in-frame clones and leaves out a portion. The repertoire has more than 70,000 clones, 90% of them found once; the top ten carry 0.65% to 0.9%. Sequencing was performed on peripheral blood. The receptors here all came from a woman aged 80 or over with acute or convalescent COVID-19. Both conserved end residues are part of each CDR3. Fields, in order: V gene, D gene, CDR3 protein. D genes are given only for firm matches.

v_call: TRBV11-2; d_call: -; cdr3_aa: CASSLDGRGNTEAFF
v_call: TRBV6-2/TRBV6-3; d_call: -; cdr3_aa: CASSNRKETQYF
v_call: TRBV4-3; d_call: -; cdr3_aa: CASSQAGGSSYNSPLHF
v_call: TRBV7-2; d_call: TRBD1; cdr3_aa: CASSSDRGSSYEQYF
v_call: TRBV5-1; d_call: -; cdr3_aa: CASSSQGTGTEAFF
v_call: TRBV12-3/TRBV12-4; d_call: -; cdr3_aa: CASNIGGAGTIYF
v_call: TRBV28; d_call: TRBD1; cdr3_aa: CASSSGTGDYGYTF
v_call: TRBV5-5; d_call: -; cdr3_aa: CASSLQANSNQPQHF
v_call: TRBV19; d_call: TRBD1; cdr3_aa: CASSTPHRGLSSGANVLTF
v_call: TRBV5-5; d_call: TRBD1; cdr3_aa: CASSNRDRSYNEQFF
v_call: TRBV6-5; d_call: -; cdr3_aa: CASTSSVSTDTQYF
v_call: TRBV18; d_call: TRBD2; cdr3_aa: CASSKGLAGAYNEQFF
v_call: TRBV7-2; d_call: TRBD1; cdr3_aa: CASSPDRGQGNTIYF
v_call: TRBV9; d_call: TRBD1; cdr3_aa: CASSTGQGSSPLHF
v_call: TRBV2; d_call: TRBD1; cdr3_aa: CASSDTQGQPNSPLHF
v_call: TRBV19; d_call: -; cdr3_aa: CASPDGAGELFF
v_call: TRBV6-1; d_call: TRBD1; cdr3_aa: CASSEPGQGNSPLHF
v_call: TRBV5-4; d_call: TRBD2; cdr3_aa: CASSLPSGGGDTDTQYF
v_call: TRBV19; d_call: TRBD2; cdr3_aa: CASTTSGQETQYF
v_call: TRBV4-3; d_call: -; cdr3_aa: CASSQEPQGGYGYTF
v_call: TRBV7-8; d_call: -; cdr3_aa: CASSPQGPSGNTIYF
v_call: TRBV7-9; d_call: -; cdr3_aa: CASSLELTAYGYTF
v_call: TRBV6-5; d_call: -; cdr3_aa: CASSYSDRRNEKLFF
v_call: TRBV2; d_call: -; cdr3_aa: CASNGLGDTQYF
v_call: TRBV29-1; d_call: TRBD1; cdr3_aa: CSVRQGAGNEQFF
v_call: TRBV6-5; d_call: TRBD1; cdr3_aa: CASRDAGGTHIQYF
v_call: TRBV2; d_call: TRBD2; cdr3_aa: CASGFTGTREETQYF